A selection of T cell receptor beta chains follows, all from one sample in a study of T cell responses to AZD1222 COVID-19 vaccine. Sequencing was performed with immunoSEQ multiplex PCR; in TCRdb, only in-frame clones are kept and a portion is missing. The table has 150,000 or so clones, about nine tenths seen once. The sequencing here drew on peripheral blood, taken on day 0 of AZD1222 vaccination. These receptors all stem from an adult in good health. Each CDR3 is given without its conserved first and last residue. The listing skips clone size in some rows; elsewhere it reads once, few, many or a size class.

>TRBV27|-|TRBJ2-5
ASSLFSGREQETQY
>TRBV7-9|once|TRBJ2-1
ASRIAGYNEQF
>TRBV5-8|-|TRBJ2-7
ASSLGYEQY
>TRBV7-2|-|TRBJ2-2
ASTQSPLAGGITGELF
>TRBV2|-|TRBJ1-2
ASSSRDRGFYGYT
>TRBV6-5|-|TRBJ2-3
AGRLLSTDTQY
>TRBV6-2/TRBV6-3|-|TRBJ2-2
ASSYFETNANTGELF
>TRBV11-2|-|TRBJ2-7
ASSLELTIGLSSYEQY
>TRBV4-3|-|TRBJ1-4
ASSQGSPGTQFGEKLF
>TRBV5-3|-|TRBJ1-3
ARSLQGTGNTIY
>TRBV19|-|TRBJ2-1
ASSELADHYNEQF
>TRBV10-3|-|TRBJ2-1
AIRIKERQNEQF
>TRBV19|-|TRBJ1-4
ASSKNRQTTNEKLF
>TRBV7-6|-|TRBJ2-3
ASSRSETSTDTQY
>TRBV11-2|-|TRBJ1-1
ASSLVRTINTEAF
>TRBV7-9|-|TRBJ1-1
ASSQRDSGTEAF
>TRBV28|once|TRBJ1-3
ASSFLGTGGSGNTIY
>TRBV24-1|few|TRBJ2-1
ATSDPGGGNPFQQF
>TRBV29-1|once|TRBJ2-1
SVEGGPGTVNEQF
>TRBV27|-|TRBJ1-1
ASSLGPTGHTEAF
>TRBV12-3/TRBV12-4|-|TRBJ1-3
ASSFGVGNTIY
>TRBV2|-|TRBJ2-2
ASSFGNGELF
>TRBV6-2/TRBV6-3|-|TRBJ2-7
ASSSRARSEQY